The T cell receptor beta chain under discussion was sequenced for a study of T cell responses to AZD1222 COVID-19 vaccine. The ends lost 5 bases at V and 9 bases at J; junction bases unmatched: 3. The CDR3 contains 12 residues. Germline-derived CDR1 and CDR2 are MNHEY and SVGAGI. Study results and limitations: Donor demographics were predominantly white British with a female majority; clonal diversity may be underestimated. Spike-specific TCR breadth and depth went up after people got two AZD1222 doses. Seropositivity was recorded at baseline in only a handful of AZD1222 recipients. There were vaccine-associated CD4 TCRs across spike, dominant at 160-218 and 743-854.

This clone was counted a single time. The antigen remains unidentified. Clones were read by immunoSEQ multiplex PCR, and TCRdb kept only the in-frame ones, dropping some. The data show over 100,000 clones, more than 70% seen once. The chain couples TRBV6-5 to TRBJ2-1; 8 bases line up with TRBD1. Sequenced material: peripheral blood, taken on day 0 of AZD1222 vaccination. The sequence was obtained from an adult in good health. The CDR3 region has the DNA TGTGCCAGCAGTATCGGGACAGGTGAGCAGTTCTTC. It translates to CASSIGTGEQFF.